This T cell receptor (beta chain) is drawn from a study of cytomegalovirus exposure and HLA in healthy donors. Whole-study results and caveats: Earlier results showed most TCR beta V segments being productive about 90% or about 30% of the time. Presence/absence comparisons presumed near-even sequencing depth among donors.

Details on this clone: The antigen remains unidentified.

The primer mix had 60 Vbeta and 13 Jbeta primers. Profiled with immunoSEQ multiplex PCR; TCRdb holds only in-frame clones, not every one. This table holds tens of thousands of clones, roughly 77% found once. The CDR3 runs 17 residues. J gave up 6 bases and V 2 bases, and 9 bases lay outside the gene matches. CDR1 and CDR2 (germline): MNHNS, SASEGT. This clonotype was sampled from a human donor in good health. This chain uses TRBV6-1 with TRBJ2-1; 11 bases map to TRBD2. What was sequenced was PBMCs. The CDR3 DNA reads TGTGCCAGCAGTGAAAGGTTAGCGGGGGGGCCGGCCAATGAGCAGTTCTTC. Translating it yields CASSERLAGGPANEQFF.